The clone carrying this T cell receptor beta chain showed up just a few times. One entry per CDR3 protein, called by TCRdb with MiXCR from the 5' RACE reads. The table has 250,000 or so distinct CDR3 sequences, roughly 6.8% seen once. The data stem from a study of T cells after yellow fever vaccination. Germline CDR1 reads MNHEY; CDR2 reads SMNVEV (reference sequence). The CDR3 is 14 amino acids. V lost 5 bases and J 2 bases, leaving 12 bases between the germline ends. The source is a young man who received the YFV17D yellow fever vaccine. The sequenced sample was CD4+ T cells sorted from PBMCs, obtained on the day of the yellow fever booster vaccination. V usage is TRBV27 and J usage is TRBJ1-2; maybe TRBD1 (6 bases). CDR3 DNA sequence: TGTGCCAGCAGTATCCAGGGGCGAAACTATGGCTACACCTTC. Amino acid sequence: CASSIQGRNYGYTF.